The entry below describes one T cell receptor beta chain. The record originates from a study of T-cell reconstitution after alpha-beta-depleted transplantation in children. Using unique molecular identifiers, the investigators prepared the TCRbeta library. One entry per CDR3 protein, called by TCRdb with MiXCR from the PCR reads. Found here are more than 250,000 distinct CDR3 sequences, more than 9% of them singletons; the top ten hold about 9.4%. J lost 4 bases, V lost 2 bases, and 5 bases had no gene match. CDR1 and CDR2 (germline): LGHDT, YNNKEL (reference sequence). CDR3 size: 15 residues. The sample consisted of PBMCs from the stem cell graft donor, taken from the stem cell graft. The rearrangement uses TRBV3-1 and TRBJ2-3; 8 nucleotides agree with TRBD2. This sequence was found in a human donor who donated a stem cell graft to a child with SCID. The CDR3: CASSQSGSVSDTQYF. As DNA, the CDR3 is TGTGCCAGCAGCCAAAGCGGGAGCGTATCAGATACGCAGTATTTT.